These 2 T cell receptor beta chains came from one sample sequenced in a study of early T cells in non-severe SARS-CoV-2 infection. MiXCR, applied by TCRdb to the 5' RACE reads, yields one record per CDR3 protein. The sample lists 74,000 or so distinct CDR3 sequences, about 9.9% occurring once. Material: whole blood. The receptors come from an adult who was a healthcare worker with PCR-confirmed SARS-CoV-2 infection or an uninfected control (not recorded which).

This clonotype was seen ten or more times. V usage is TRBV6-5 and J usage is TRBJ2-5; TRBD2 agrees at 9 bases. V trimming: 0 bases; J trimming: 7 bases; junction bases outside the gene matches: 24. There are 21 residues in the CDR3. Per germline, CDR1 MNHEY and CDR2 SVGAGI. Here the CDR3 reads CASSYSLGWASGTSPGGTQYF. Written as DNA, the CDR3 is TGTGCCAGCAGTTACTCCCTAGGGTGGGCTAGCGGGACAAGCCCTGGGGGGACCCAGTACTTC.

V gene TRBV6-6 combines with J gene TRBJ1-3; D remains unclear. Germline V gives CDR1 MNHNY, CDR2 SVGAGI (reference sequence). CDR3 size: 14 residues. V was trimmed by 8 bases and J by 0 bases, leaving 11 bases between them. The CDR3 loop reads CASGDTFSGNTIYF. CDR3 nucleotide sequence: TGTGCCAGCGGTGACACCTTCTCTGGAAACACCATATATTTT.